The 18 T cell receptor beta chains given below trace back to one sample, sequenced in a study of blood T cells in healthy people across ages. A second 7 to 11 cycle PCR used barcoded and J-beta primers. One entry per CDR3 protein results from TCRdb running MiXCR on the 5' RACE reads. There are about 570,000 distinct CDR3 sequences in the sample; 27% occur only once, and about 18% lies in the top ten. Sequenced material: blood. The receptor source for this set is a woman in her 70s in good health.

This clonotype was counted ten times or more. The rearrangement joins TRBV12-3 or TRBV12-4 to TRBJ1-2; no firm D call. V gave up 3 bases and J gave up 6 bases, with 5 bases separating them. This CDR3 is 11 amino acids long. DNA for the CDR3: TGTGCCAGCAGTTTGAGGGATGGCTACACCTTC. It is translated as CASSLRDGYTF.

This clonotype was found a few times. The V and J genes are TRBV29-1 and TRBJ2-5; the D gene is possibly TRBD2 (8 bases). The CDR3 is 15 amino acids. V was trimmed by 6 bases and J by 1 base, leaving 18 bases between them. CDR1 and CDR2 from the germline V gene are SQVTM and ANQGSEA. This CDR3 is CSVLGGGGSQETQYF. The DNA for the CDR3 is TGCAGCGTCTTAGGGGGCGGGGGGTCCCAAGAGACCCAGTACTTC.

The chain uses TRBV5-1 and TRBJ2-3; TRBD2 matches 15 bases. The V segment lost 0 bases and the J segment 0 bases; nucleotides outside the gene matches: 8. Germline CDR1 is SGHRS and CDR2 is YFSETQ. CDR3 length: 20 amino acids. The CDR3 is CASSLGAGLAGGVSTDTQYF. DNA of the CDR3: TGCGCCAGCAGCTTGGGAGCGGGACTAGCGGGGGGAGTCAGCACAGATACGCAGTATTTT.

This clonotype has just one count. The chain carries TRBV25-1 and TRBJ2-3, with D perhaps TRBD1 (6 bases). The CDR3 runs 13 residues. Looked up from germline, CDR1 is MGHDK and CDR2 is SYGVNS. Trimming pared 6 bases from V and 3 bases from J, leaving 10 bases between. The CDR3 sequence is CASRSGATDTQYF. The CDR3 region has the DNA TGTGCCAGCAGATCAGGGGCTACAGATACGCAGTATTTT.

V usage is TRBV14 and J usage is TRBJ2-6; tentative D call: TRBD1 (6 bases). Germline V gene sequence: CDR1 SGHDN, CDR2 FVKESK. Trimming stripped 2 bases from V and 3 bases from J, with 14 bases between. CDR3 length: 17 amino acids. The CDR3 reads CASSQKGRGSGANVLTF. DNA of the CDR3: TGTGCCAGCAGCCAAAAGGGAAGGGGGAGTGGGGCCAACGTCCTGACTTTC.

The chain joins TRBV29-1 to TRBJ2-1; maybe TRBD2 (5 bases). CDR1 is SQVTM and CDR2 is ANQGSEA in the germline V gene. The ends were cut back, 4 bases at V and 2 bases at J, with 6 bases in the middle. This CDR3 has 12 amino acids. CDR3: CSVALAYNEQFF. In DNA form, the CDR3 reads TGCAGCGTTGCACTAGCCTACAATGAGCAGTTCTTC.

The chain has TRBV4-1 and TRBJ1-4; D not resolved. CDR3 size: 14 residues. Trimming pared 6 bases from V and 4 bases from J, leaving 12 bases between. Germline V gene lookup returns CDR1 MGHRA and CDR2 YSYEKL. CDR3 amino acids: CASSIVQNNEKLFF. CDR3 bases: TGCGCCAGCAGTATCGTTCAGAATAATGAAAAACTGTTTTTT.

The V call is TRBV29-1, the J call TRBJ2-7; TRBD2 aligns across 14 bases. Germline V CDR1 and CDR2: SQVTM, ANQGSEA. This CDR3 has 17 amino acids. V lost 6 bases, J lost 6 bases, and 16 bases stayed unmatched. Here the CDR3 DNA reads TGCAGCGTATCGGGACTAGCGGGGGCCCCGGCAGCGGCCGAGCAGTACTTC. This gives the protein CSVSGLAGAPAAAEQYF.

This clonotype occurred a few times. CDR3 in amino acids: CASSIGTSEGETQYF. The CDR3 DNA sequence: TGCGCCAGCAGCATAGGGACTAGCGAGGGGGAGACCCAGTACTTC. The chain is built from TRBV5-1 and TRBJ2-5; TRBD2 agrees at 10 bases. The CDR3 contains 15 residues. Germline CDR1 SGHRS, CDR2 YFSETQ. V gave up 4 bases and J gave up 5 bases; unmatched junction bases: 8. Combining the CDR3 with reference TRBV5-1 and TRBJ2-5 gives the whole variable domain KAGVTQTPRYLIKTRGQQVTLSCSPISGHRSVSWYQQTPGQGLQFLFEYFSETQRNKGNFPGRFSGRQFSNSRSEMNVSTLELGDSALYLCASSIGTSEGETQYFGPGTRLLVL.

Regarding this clonotype: A much larger clonotype is one base distant, so this may be a read error. The chain carries TRBV5-6 and TRBJ2-3; possible D gene TRBD2, 5 bases. CDR1 is SGHDT, CDR2 YYEEEE, per germline. The CDR3 has 12 amino acids. CDR3 bases: TGTACCAGCAGCTTGCGGGCAGATACGCAGTATTTT. It specifies CTSSLRADTQYF.

The sample holds a few counts of this clonotype. V and J are TRBV4-2 and TRBJ2-6; D not resolved. This CDR3 region has 18 residues. Trimming left V 0 bases short and J 0 bases short, with 12 bases between. Germline V gives CDR1 LGHNA, CDR2 YNFKEQ. The CDR3 here is CASSQDILGSSGANVLTF. CDR3 DNA: TGTGCCAGCAGCCAAGATATTCTGGGTAGCTCTGGGGCCAACGTCCTGACTTTC.

This clonotype was seen repeatedly, ten times or more. The gene calls are TRBV29-1 and TRBJ2-5, with D possibly being TRBD1 or TRBD2 (5 bases each). Germline V lookup: CDR1 SQVTM, CDR2 ANQGSEA. Deletions cut 6 bases from V and 3 bases from J, with 14 bases between. The CDR3 length is 13 residues. CDR3 nucleotides: TGCAGCGTGGGGGAAGGTGACGAAGAGACCCAGTACTTC. Encoded protein: CSVGEGDEETQYF.

The V and J genes are TRBV29-1 and TRBJ2-7; a possible D gene is TRBD2 (6 bases). The length of the CDR3 is 12 residues. Germline loops: CDR1 SQVTM, CDR2 ANQGSEA. Trimming shortened V by 3 bases and J by 3 bases, and 9 bases separated the two germline ends. CDR3 sequence (DNA): TGCAGCGTTGAGGGGACTGGCTACGAGCAGTACTTC. This sequence encodes CSVEGTGYEQYF.

CDR3 in amino acids: CASSPAQVRYNEQFF. Here the CDR3 DNA reads TGTGCCAGCAGCCCCGCACAGGTTCGGTACAATGAGCAGTTCTTC. The chain couples TRBV3-1 to TRBJ2-1; D perhaps matches TRBD1 (5 bases). V lost 4 bases and J 4 bases, leaving 14 bases between the germline ends. Germline V gene lookup returns CDR1 LGHDT and CDR2 YNNKEL (reference sequence). The CDR3 length is 15 residues.

This clonotype was seen at least ten times. V is TRBV29-1 and J is TRBJ2-3; TRBD2 aligns across 9 bases. Per germline, CDR1 SQVTM and CDR2 ANQGSEA. J was trimmed by 2 bases and V by 4 bases; bases with no gene match: 7. This CDR3 has 15 amino acids. The CDR3 DNA sequence: TGCAGCGTTGGTCTAGCGGGGAGCTCCACAGATACGCAGTATTTT. It specifies CSVGLAGSSTDTQYF.

The table lists this clonotype with a few counts. This chain connects TRBV11-2 to TRBJ2-7, with D hard to call. Germline CDR1 is SGHAT and CDR2 is FQNNGV. The CDR3 is 15 residues long. V was pared by 5 bases and J by 6 bases, with 20 bases between. The CDR3 here is CASSLGWSARSEQYF. Here the CDR3 DNA reads TGTGCCAGCAGCCTAGGGTGGTCGGCCCGATCCGAGCAGTACTTC.

This clonotype was counted a few times. V is TRBV18 and J is TRBJ1-2, with D tentatively TRBD1 (6 bases). V lost 3 bases and J 7 bases, leaving 15 bases between the germline ends. The length of the CDR3 is 14 residues. Germline assignment: CDR1 KGHSH and CDR2 LQKENI. CDR3 sequence: CASSPTDSRSGYTF. Here the CDR3 DNA reads TGTGCCAGCTCACCGACGGACAGTAGGAGTGGCTACACCTTC. Together with reference TRBV18 and TRBJ1-2, the CDR3 gives the full variable domain: NAGVMQNPRHLVRRRGQEARLRCSPMKGHSHVYWYRQLPEEGLKFMVYLQKENIIDESGMPKERFSAEFPKEGPSILRIQQVVRGDSAAYFCASSPTDSRSGYTFGSGTRLTVV.

This clonotype has a handful of counts. The V gene is TRBV9, the J gene TRBJ1-5; tentatively, D is TRBD1 (5 bases). This CDR3 is 13 amino acids long. Germline V gives CDR1 SGDLS, CDR2 YYNGEE. V lost 3 bases to trimming and J lost 4 bases, with 8 bases between them. CDR3 region: CASSGDPNQPQHF. CDR3 sequence (DNA): TGTGCCAGCAGCGGGGACCCTAATCAGCCCCAGCATTTT.